This entry lists 5 T cell receptor beta chains sequenced from one sample in a study of identical twins. Via MiXCR, TCRdb re-called the 5' RACE reads, giving one row per CDR3 protein. The table includes around 240,000 distinct CDR3 sequences, 8% to 11% detected once. The sample taken for sequencing was memory T cells sorted from blood. The receptors originated from a man aged 50 to 60 in good health.

This chain uses TRBV9 with TRBJ2-3; D is unclear. In germline, CDR1 is SGDLS, CDR2 YYNGEE. V lost 1 base and J lost 2, with 5 bases in between. The CDR3 runs to 13 residues. The CDR3 protein is CASSVLLTDTQYF. CDR3 bases: TGTGCCAGCAGCGTATTACTCACAGATACGCAGTATTTT.

This sequence joins TRBV20-1 and TRBJ2-3; 9 bases fit TRBD2. Germline V gene lookup returns CDR1 DFQATT and CDR2 SNEGSKA (reference sequence). The CDR3 spans 15 residues. After removal of 0 bases from V and 5 bases from J, the junction contained 6 bases not matched to a gene. CDR3 DNA: TGCAGTGCTAGAGATCAGCGGGGGGCGGGAGATACGCAGTATTTT. This sequence encodes CSARDQRGAGDTQYF.

At least ten counts were recorded for this clonotype. The gene calls are TRBV12-3 or TRBV12-4 and TRBJ2-6, with no clear D. Trimming shortened V by 3 bases and J by 8 bases, and 14 bases separated the two germline ends. The CDR3 runs 15 residues. The CDR3 coding sequence is TGTGCCAGCAGTTTCGGGCAGCTGGTGTCCAACGTCCTGACTTTC. Its translation: CASSFGQLVSNVLTF.

The table lists this clonotype with a count of one. The chain carries TRBV6-2 or TRBV6-3 and TRBJ2-7; D is uncertain. Germline CDR1 is MNHEY and CDR2 is SVGEGT. CDR3 size: 11 residues. The germline V and J ends were trimmed by 5 bases and 6 bases, with 8 bases remaining between them. CDR3 sequence reads: CASSRYGEQYF. The CDR3 DNA is TGTGCCAGCAGTAGGTACGGCGAGCAGTACTTC.

The gene calls are TRBV5-6 and TRBJ1-2; 8 nucleotides line up with TRBD1. The CDR3 runs to 16 residues. V gave up 4 bases and J gave up 3 bases; unmatched junction bases: 11. CDR1 and CDR2 from the germline V gene are SGHDT and YYEEEE. CDR3 residues: CASSNKPGQEYYGYTF. The CDR3 DNA reads TGTGCCAGCAGCAACAAACCGGGACAGGAATACTATGGCTACACCTTC.